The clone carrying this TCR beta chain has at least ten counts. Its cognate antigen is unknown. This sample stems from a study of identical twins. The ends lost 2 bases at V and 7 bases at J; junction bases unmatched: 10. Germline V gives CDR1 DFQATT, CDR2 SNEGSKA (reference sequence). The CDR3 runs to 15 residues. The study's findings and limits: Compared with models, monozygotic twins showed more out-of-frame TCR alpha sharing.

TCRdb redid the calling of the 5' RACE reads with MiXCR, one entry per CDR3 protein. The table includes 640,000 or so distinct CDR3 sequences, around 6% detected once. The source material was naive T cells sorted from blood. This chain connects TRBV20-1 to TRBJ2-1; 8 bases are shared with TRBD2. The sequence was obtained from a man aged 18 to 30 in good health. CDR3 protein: CSARTFPGGDNEQFF. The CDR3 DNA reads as TGCAGTGCTAGAACCTTCCCGGGAGGGGATAATGAGCAGTTCTTC.